These 10 T cell receptor beta chains were all obtained from the same sample, sequenced in a study of preoperative IRX-2 immunotherapy in early breast cancer. Documented treatment: preoperative locoregional IRX-2 cytokine immunotherapy. The table came from immunoSEQ multiplex PCR; TCRdb's copy has only in-frame clones and leaves some out. The table has around 40,000 clones, roughly 80% seen once. This sample comprised tumor tissue, obtained after IRX-2 immunotherapy. The origin of the receptors is a human donor with breast cancer.

The chain carries TRBV25-1 and TRBJ2-2; D remains unclear. CDR1 is MGHDK and CDR2 is SYGVNS in the germline V gene. V was cut by 2 bases and J by 4 bases, with 14 bases left in between. The CDR3 has 16 amino acids. CDR3 bases: TGTGCCAGCAGTGAAGGATCTACAATAGGCACCGGGGAGCTGTTTTTT. Protein: CASSEGSTIGTGELFF.

V is TRBV11-3 and J is TRBJ2-7; TRBD1 or TRBD2 may be the D gene (5 bases each). This CDR3 contains 15 residues. Trimming pared 5 bases from V and 2 bases from J, leaving 16 bases between. In germline, CDR1 is SGHNT, CDR2 YENEEA. This CDR3 reads CASSRSGTVTYEQYF. The CDR3 nucleotides are TGTGCCAGCAGCCGGTCTGGGACGGTAACCTACGAGCAGTACTTC.

The CDR3: CASSVKQGTNYGYTF. In DNA form, the CDR3 reads TGTGCCAGCAGCGTTAAGCAGGGTACTAACTATGGCTACACCTTC. V is TRBV7-5 and J is TRBJ1-2; the table assigns TRBD1, which was not confirmed against the DNA. TRBV7-5 is a known pseudogene. The CDR3 runs 15 residues.

V gene TRBV12-2 combines with J gene TRBJ1-4. TRBV12-2 counts as a pseudogene. This CDR3 spans 14 amino acids. The CDR3 is CASRRSGVGEKLFF. In DNA, the CDR3 is TGTGCAAGTCGCCGGTCGGGGGTAGGGGAAAAACTGTTTTTT.

This clone was found a few times. The chain is built from TRBV15 and TRBJ2-3, with 8 bases aligning to TRBD2. V dropped 5 bases and J dropped 3; count of bases not matched to a gene: 10. Germline CDR1 LNHNV, CDR2 YYDKDF (reference sequence). This CDR3 spans 16 amino acids. The CDR3 region has the DNA TGTGCCACCAGCGAAGAGGGAGCGGGAGTAACAGATACGCAGTATTTT. Protein: CATSEEGAGVTDTQYF.

The V call is TRBV5-1, the J call TRBJ2-1, with TRBD1 matching 11 bases. Per germline, CDR1 SGHRS and CDR2 YFSETQ. The V and J ends lost 5 bases and 10 bases, in that order; junction bases with no gene match: 8. CDR3 length: 14 residues. The CDR3 coding sequence is TGCGCCAGCAGTTCGGGACAGGGGGTGAGCGAGCAGTTCTTC. It yields the protein CASSSGQGVSEQFF.

CDR3: CASSPGVGASSNQPQHF. CDR3 coding DNA: TGCGCCAGCAGCCCGGGGGTAGGGGCGTCTAGCAATCAGCCCCAGCATTTT. The chain is built from TRBV5-1 and TRBJ1-5; TRBD1 is a possible D gene (5 bases). The CDR3 loop spans 17 amino acids. Trimming cost V 4 bases and J 0 bases, with 17 bases left between them. The germline V gene encodes CDR1 SGHRS and CDR2 YFSETQ.

This chain uses TRBV11-3 with TRBJ2-7; possible D gene TRBD1, 5 bases. The ends were cut back, 5 bases at V and 2 bases at J, with 13 bases in the middle. The germline CDR1 and CDR2 sequences are SGHNT and YENEEA. There are 14 residues in the CDR3. This chain's CDR3 is CASSAAQGTYEQYF. As DNA, the CDR3 is TGTGCCAGCAGCGCCGCTCAGGGTACCTACGAGCAGTACTTC. The full variable domain, in which reference TRBV11-3 and TRBJ2-7 provide the parts outside the CDR3, is EAGVVQSPRYKIIEKKQPVAFWCNPISGHNTLYWYLQNLGQGPELLIRYENEEAVDDSQLPKDRFSAERLKGVDSTLKIQPAELGDSAVYLCASSAAQGTYEQYFGPGTRLTVT.

This chain connects TRBV19 to TRBJ1-3; maybe TRBD1 (6 bases). The germline gives CDR1 LNHDA, CDR2 SQIVND (reference sequence). This CDR3 has 14 residues. V lost 4 bases and J 4 bases, leaving 11 bases between the germline ends. The CDR3 reads CASSRDNPGNTIYF. DNA of the CDR3: TGTGCCAGTAGTAGGGACAACCCAGGAAACACCATATATTTT.

The V gene is TRBV7-6, the J gene TRBJ2-3, with TRBD2 as a possible D gene (6 bases). CDR1 and CDR2 from the germline V gene are SGHVS and FNYEAQ. V gave up 3 bases and J gave up 5 bases, with 15 bases separating them. This CDR3 has 15 residues. The CDR3 loop reads CASSLVGGARDTQYF. The CDR3 region has the DNA TGTGCCAGCAGCTTGGTAGGAGGGGCGAGAGATACGCAGTATTTT.